This T cell receptor beta chain was observed in a study of blood T cell repertoires in COVID-19. Study information: Donors in the United States, Italy and Spain gave samples during acute or convalescent COVID-19. Nucleic acid was either cDNA or gDNA, and it came from T cells, B-cell-depleted T cells, or PBMCs.

V shed 7 bases, J shed 2 bases, and the junction held 11 bases outside the gene matches. This CDR3 spans 16 amino acids. The germline CDR1 and CDR2 sequences are SNHLY and FYNNEI. Here immunoSEQ multiplex PCR was the method, and the copy in TCRdb shows in-frame clones only, minus some. The sample has about 110,000 clones, approximately 67% seen once; the top ten hold around 8%. The V and J genes are TRBV2 and TRBJ1-5; 7 bases map to TRBD1. The sequencing input was peripheral blood. The sequence was obtained from a woman aged 55-70 years with acute or convalescent COVID-19. The CDR3 reads CASILTRQGRNQPQHF. CDR3 nucleotide sequence: TGTGCCAGCATCCTAACCCGACAGGGACGCAATCAGCCCCAGCATTTT.